These 2 T cell receptor beta chains came from one sample sequenced in a study of cytomegalovirus exposure and HLA in healthy donors. Libraries were prepared by immunoSEQ multiplex PCR; TCRdb keeps only in-frame clonotypes and omits some of them. The sample yields 95,000 to 150,000 clones, 85% to 90% seen once. The source material was PBMCs. The origin of the receptors is a woman aged 18-35 years in good health and CMV-seropositive.

The chain employs TRBV5-1 and TRBJ2-5, with TRBD2 identical over 9 bases. In germline, CDR1 is SGHRS, CDR2 YFSETQ. This CDR3 spans 13 amino acids. V gave up 7 bases and J gave up 0 bases; unmatched junction bases: 1. CDR3 in DNA: TGCGCCAGCCGCGGGGGGGACCAAGAGACCCAGTACTTC. Amino acids: CASRGGDQETQYF. The full variable domain, rest sourced from reference TRBV5-1 and TRBJ2-5, is KAGVTQTPRYLIKTRGQQVTLSCSPISGHRSVSWYQQTPGQGLQFLFEYFSETQRNKGNFPGRFSGRQFSNSRSEMNVSTLELGDSALYLCASRGGDQETQYFGPGTRLLVL.

This clone was seen only a few times. V usage is TRBV14 and J usage is TRBJ2-7, with TRBD1 as a possible D gene (5 bases). V was cut by 1 base and J by 3 bases, with 10 bases left in between. The germline gives CDR1 SGHDN, CDR2 FVKESK. This CDR3 has 14 residues. The DNA for the CDR3 is TGTGCCAGCAGCCAAGCTGGGGCAGTCTACGAGCAGTACTTC. It translates to CASSQAGAVYEQYF.